This T cell receptor (beta chain) originates from a study of cytomegalovirus exposure and HLA in healthy donors. Study background: The 120 validation repertoires were produced on the same platform as the 500 to 800 repertoires of the first cohort. This was reported in a later analysis. Study results and caveats: A few chains tied to CMV proved CMV antigen-specific in vitro.

Using immunoSEQ multiplex PCR, the repertoire was profiled, and TCRdb retains in-frame clones only, with some absent. The sample holds about 120,000 clones, roughly 89% seen once. As to this clone: The antigen remains unidentified.

The CDR3 is made up of 14 amino acids. CDR1 and CDR2 (germline): SGDLS, YYNGEE. V was pared by 3 bases and J by 2 bases, with 12 bases between. The TCR originated in a young woman in good health and CMV-seronegative. The specimen sequenced was PBMCs. J is TRBJ2-7 and V is TRBV9; D is perhaps TRBD1 (6 bases). The CDR3 DNA follows: TGTGCCAGCAGCGCTGGACAGAGAGCCTACGAGCAGTACTTC. Protein: CASSAGQRAYEQYF.